The clone carrying this TCR beta chain was seen repeatedly, ten times or more. Its antigen is unidentified. Time point meaning: sample taken at primary tumor resection. Researchers sequenced whole RNA taken from tumor, nontumor lung or frozen PBMC without sorting. Donation came from 70 or so patients with untreated early-stage non-small cell lung cancer. The data belong to a study of spatial heterogeneity in lung cancer. Study information: The count of detected beta-chain sequences consistently exceeded that of alpha-chain sequences. A unique TCR and UMI combination showed up more than ten times in raw reads, on average.

TCRdb re-called the 5' RACE reads with MiXCR, one entry per CDR3 protein. The table shows about 23,000 distinct CDR3 sequences, with about 4.7% occurring only once. Findings and limits, study-wide: Ubiquitous, expanded tumor-derived TCRs were more frequently observed in blood at resection than at follow-up.

Germline V gives CDR1 SNHLY, CDR2 FYNNEI. Trimming pared 6 bases from V and 3 bases from J, leaving 12 bases between. This CDR3 comprises 13 residues. This clonotype originated in a male donor with early-stage non-small cell lung cancer. Sequenced here: PBMCs, sampled at surgery. The V call is TRBV2, the J call TRBJ2-7, with D uncertain. This CDR3 is CASSLDPLYEQYF. CDR3 bases: TGTGCCAGCAGCTTAGACCCGCTCTACGAGCAGTACTTC.